Listed below are T cell receptor beta chains from one sample, sequenced in a study of Ad26.COV2.S vaccination and SARS-CoV-2 variants. Libraries were prepared by immunoSEQ multiplex PCR; TCRdb keeps only in-frame clonotypes and omits some of them. In the table there are about 390,000 clones, approximately 86% of which are singletons. Source: peripheral blood, taken in a trial of Ad26.COV2.S vaccine versus placebo. Receptors were obtained from a person between 18 and 65 years old who received the Ad26.COV2.S COVID-19 vaccine or a placebo. Each CDR3 is given with its conserved first and last residue. A D gene is named only where the DNA matches it firmly. Not all rows give a size; the values are once, few, many and, for expanded clones, a class.

j_call: TRBJ2-3; clone_size: once; v_call: TRBV24-1; d_call: NA; cdr3_aa: CATQSLALTDTQYF; cdr3_nt: TGTGCCACCCAATCTCTAGCCCTCACAGATACGCAGTATTTT
j_call: TRBJ1-6; clone_size: NA; v_call: TRBV6-5; d_call: NA; cdr3_aa: CASSFRGNSPLHF; cdr3_nt: TGTGCCAGCAGTTTTAGGGGGAATTCACCCCTCCACTTT
j_call: TRBJ2-1; clone_size: NA; v_call: TRBV7-8; d_call: NA; cdr3_aa: CASSLVLQDNEQFF; cdr3_nt: TGTGCCAGCAGCTTAGTACTACAGGACAATGAGCAGTTCTTC
j_call: TRBJ1-2; clone_size: NA; v_call: TRBV6-5; d_call: NA; cdr3_aa: CASSITSVYGYTF; cdr3_nt: TGTGCCAGCAGTATAACGTCGGTCTATGGCTACACCTTC
j_call: TRBJ1-1; clone_size: NA; v_call: TRBV5-1; d_call: NA; cdr3_aa: CASSSRGPGNTEAFF; cdr3_nt: TGCGCCAGCAGCTCCCGGGGCCCCGGGAACACTGAAGCTTTCTTT
j_call: TRBJ2-3; clone_size: once; v_call: TRBV20-1; d_call: TRBD2; cdr3_aa: CSASGLAGGKGDTQYF; cdr3_nt: TGCAGTGCTAGTGGACTAGCGGGGGGGAAAGGGGATACGCAGTATTTT
j_call: TRBJ1-6; clone_size: NA; v_call: TRBV6-4; d_call: NA; cdr3_aa: CASSGTRTLYNSPLHF; cdr3_nt: TGTGCCAGCAGTGGAACCCGGACACTCTATAATTCACCCCTCCACTTT
j_call: TRBJ1-2; clone_size: many; v_call: TRBV5-1; d_call: NA; cdr3_aa: CASSFDRDPAYGYTF; cdr3_nt: TGCGCCAGCAGCTTCGATAGGGATCCGGCCTATGGCTACACCTTC
j_call: TRBJ1-5; clone_size: NA; v_call: TRBV19; d_call: NA; cdr3_aa: CASSIGQVYQPQHF; cdr3_nt: TGTGCCAGTAGTATAGGACAGGTCTATCAGCCCCAGCATTTT
j_call: TRBJ1-2; clone_size: NA; v_call: TRBV3-1/TRBV3-2; d_call: TRBD1; cdr3_aa: CASRPRDSGYGYTF; cdr3_nt: TGTGCCAGCAGACCGCGGGACAGCGGTTATGGCTACACCTTC
j_call: TRBJ2-3; clone_size: NA; v_call: TRBV3-1/TRBV3-2; d_call: TRBD2; cdr3_aa: CASSQDWLAGGSTDTQYF; cdr3_nt: TGTGCCAGCAGCCAAGATTGGCTAGCGGGGGGCAGCACAGATACGCAGTATTTT
j_call: TRBJ1-6; clone_size: few; v_call: TRBV5-1; d_call: NA; cdr3_aa: CASSPGTYSPLHF; cdr3_nt: TGCGCCAGCAGCCCTGGGACCTATTCACCCCTCCACTTT
j_call: TRBJ1-1; clone_size: NA; v_call: TRBV5-4; d_call: NA; cdr3_aa: CASSLGGKNTEAFF; cdr3_nt: TGTGCCAGCAGCTTGGGGGGGAAGAACACTGAAGCTTTCTTT
j_call: TRBJ2-2; clone_size: NA; v_call: TRBV7-9; d_call: NA; cdr3_aa: CASSFEREELFF; cdr3_nt: TGTGCCAGCAGCTTTGAGAGGGAGGAGCTGTTTTTT
j_call: TRBJ2-7; clone_size: NA; v_call: TRBV7-8; d_call: TRBD2; cdr3_aa: CASTPGTIAYEQYF; cdr3_nt: TGTGCCAGCACCCCCGGGACTATAGCCTACGAGCAGTACTTC
j_call: TRBJ1-5; clone_size: NA; v_call: TRBV30; d_call: NA; cdr3_aa: CAWETVGQPQHF; cdr3_nt: TGTGCCTGGGAGACAGTTGGGCAGCCCCAGCATTTT
j_call: TRBJ2-7; clone_size: NA; v_call: TRBV19; d_call: NA; cdr3_aa: CASSIGSSPTYEQYF; cdr3_nt: TGTGCCAGTAGTATAGGGTCATCTCCAACCTACGAGCAGTACTTC
j_call: TRBJ2-1; clone_size: NA; v_call: TRBV6-5; d_call: TRBD2; cdr3_aa: CASRRLAGGGEQFF; cdr3_nt: TGTGCCAGCAGAAGACTAGCGGGGGGTGGTGAGCAGTTCTTC
j_call: TRBJ2-7; clone_size: few; v_call: TRBV5-6; d_call: NA; cdr3_aa: CASSFGVTSSYEQYF; cdr3_nt: TGTGCCAGCAGCTTTGGCGTCACCTCTTCCTACGAGCAGTACTTC
j_call: TRBJ2-7; clone_size: NA; v_call: TRBV7-9; d_call: NA; cdr3_aa: CASSFRGGGAYEQYF; cdr3_nt: TGTGCCAGCAGCTTTCGGGGAGGGGGCGCTTACGAGCAGTACTTC
j_call: TRBJ2-3; clone_size: NA; v_call: TRBV6-5; d_call: NA; cdr3_aa: CASKPDRLSTDTQYF; cdr3_nt: TGTGCCAGCAAACCTGACAGGCTCAGCACAGATACGCAGTATTTT
j_call: TRBJ1-5; clone_size: NA; v_call: TRBV27; d_call: NA; cdr3_aa: CASSFQGSNQPQHF; cdr3_nt: TGTGCCAGCAGTTTTCAGGGGAGCAATCAGCCCCAGCATTTT
j_call: TRBJ1-5; clone_size: once; v_call: TRBV28; d_call: NA; cdr3_aa: CASSFADLYQPQHF; cdr3_nt: TGTGCCAGCAGTTTTGCTGATTTATATCAGCCCCAGCATTTT
j_call: TRBJ2-1; clone_size: NA; v_call: TRBV3-1/TRBV3-2; d_call: NA; cdr3_aa: CASSLLSSRGRIF; cdr3_nt: TGTGCCAGCAGCCTATTAAGTTCTCGCGGCAGAATCTTC
j_call: TRBJ1-2; clone_size: NA; v_call: TRBV5-1; d_call: TRBD1; cdr3_aa: CASSLDGTGGSPRNYGYTF; cdr3_nt: TGCGCCAGCAGCTTGGATGGGACAGGGGGCTCGCCACGAAACTATGGCTACACCTTC
j_call: TRBJ2-5; clone_size: NA; v_call: TRBV2; d_call: NA; cdr3_aa: CASSEAYLEETQYF; cdr3_nt: TGTGCCAGCAGTGAAGCCTACCTTGAAGAGACCCAGTACTTC
j_call: TRBJ1-6; clone_size: NA; v_call: TRBV4-1; d_call: NA; cdr3_aa: CASSQEPARTAYSPLHF; cdr3_nt: TGCGCCAGCAGCCAAGAACCGGCCAGGACAGCCTATTCACCCCTCCACTTT
j_call: TRBJ2-7; clone_size: NA; v_call: TRBV27; d_call: NA; cdr3_aa: CASSLPPPGRNEQYF; cdr3_nt: TGTGCCAGCAGTTTGCCCCCTCCAGGGAGGAACGAGCAGTACTTC
j_call: TRBJ1-1; clone_size: NA; v_call: TRBV30; d_call: NA; cdr3_aa: CAWGFTGPNTEAFF; cdr3_nt: TGTGCCTGGGGGTTTACAGGGCCCAACACTGAAGCTTTCTTT
j_call: TRBJ1-2; clone_size: once; v_call: TRBV4-3; d_call: NA; cdr3_aa: CASSQAEASNYGYTF; cdr3_nt: TGCGCCAGCAGCCAAGCTGAAGCGTCTAACTATGGCTACACCTTC
j_call: TRBJ2-1; clone_size: NA; v_call: TRBV30; d_call: NA; cdr3_aa: CAWSVSGYNEQFF; cdr3_nt: TGTGCCTGGAGTGTTTCAGGGTACAATGAGCAGTTCTTC
j_call: TRBJ2-5; clone_size: NA; v_call: TRBV14; d_call: NA; cdr3_aa: CASSQGEMETQYF; cdr3_nt: TGTGCCAGCAGCCAGGGAGAGATGGAGACCCAGTACTTC
j_call: TRBJ2-2; clone_size: NA; v_call: TRBV6-5; d_call: TRBD1; cdr3_aa: CASRGTGGITGELFF; cdr3_nt: TGTGCCAGCAGGGGGACAGGGGGCATCACCGGGGAGCTGTTTTTT
j_call: TRBJ2-1; clone_size: once; v_call: TRBV7-2; d_call: TRBD2; cdr3_aa: CASSIAGGQYNEQFF; cdr3_nt: TGTGCCAGCAGTATAGCGGGGGGCCAATACAATGAGCAGTTCTTC
j_call: TRBJ2-7; clone_size: NA; v_call: TRBV6-5; d_call: NA; cdr3_aa: CASSYGALEQYF; cdr3_nt: TGTGCCAGCAGTTACGGGGCTCTGGAGCAGTACTTC
j_call: TRBJ2-3; clone_size: once; v_call: TRBV19; d_call: TRBD1; cdr3_aa: CASSPYKGAEGTDTQYF; cdr3_nt: TGTGCCAGTAGTCCGTACAAGGGGGCTGAGGGCACAGATACGCAGTATTTT
j_call: TRBJ2-7; clone_size: NA; v_call: TRBV7-2; d_call: NA; cdr3_aa: CASSLGEGQQYF; cdr3_nt: TGTGCCAGCAGCTTAGGGGAAGGGCAGCAGTACTTC
j_call: TRBJ2-5; clone_size: once; v_call: TRBV2; d_call: TRBD2; cdr3_aa: CASSHPAGGPARETQYF; cdr3_nt: TGTGCCAGCAGCCATCCAGCGGGGGGGCCGGCCAGGGAGACCCAGTACTTC
j_call: TRBJ2-6; clone_size: NA; v_call: TRBV18; d_call: NA; cdr3_aa: CASSPIGANVLTF; cdr3_nt: TGTGCCAGCTCACCGATTGGGGCCAACGTCCTGACTTTC
j_call: TRBJ1-1; clone_size: NA; v_call: TRBV2; d_call: TRBD1; cdr3_aa: CASSEARGRKFAFF; cdr3_nt: TGTGCCAGCAGTGAAGCGAGGGGGCGGAAGTTCGCTTTCTTT
j_call: TRBJ1-2; clone_size: NA; v_call: TRBV2; d_call: NA; cdr3_aa: CASSALQRTISNYGYTF; cdr3_nt: TGTGCCAGCAGTGCGTTGCAGCGGACTATTTCTAACTATGGCTACACCTTC
j_call: TRBJ2-3; clone_size: NA; v_call: TRBV27; d_call: TRBD2; cdr3_aa: CASGKGLASTDTQYF; cdr3_nt: TGTGCCAGCGGAAAGGGACTAGCGTCCACAGATACGCAGTATTTT
j_call: TRBJ2-5; clone_size: NA; v_call: TRBV9; d_call: NA; cdr3_aa: CASSPRSQGHKETQYF; cdr3_nt: TGTGCCAGCAGCCCGAGGTCCCAGGGGCATAAAGAGACCCAGTACTTC
j_call: TRBJ2-7; clone_size: NA; v_call: TRBV7-9; d_call: NA; cdr3_aa: CASSLQGPPLSEQYF; cdr3_nt: TGTGCCAGCAGCCTCCAGGGGCCCCCGCTCTCCGAGCAGTACTTC
j_call: TRBJ1-1; clone_size: once; v_call: TRBV5-4; d_call: NA; cdr3_aa: CASNQGTEAFF; cdr3_nt: TGTGCCAGCAATCAAGGGACTGAAGCTTTCTTT
j_call: TRBJ2-3; clone_size: NA; v_call: TRBV7-6; d_call: TRBD2; cdr3_aa: CASSQTSGGVTDTQYF; cdr3_nt: TGTGCCAGCAGCCAGACTAGCGGGGGGGTCACAGATACGCAGTATTTT
j_call: TRBJ2-6; clone_size: NA; v_call: TRBV5-6; d_call: NA; cdr3_aa: CASSFRSPGSGANVLTF; cdr3_nt: TGTGCCAGCAGCTTTCGCAGTCCGGGCTCCGGGGCCAACGTCCTGACTTTC
j_call: TRBJ1-2; clone_size: NA; v_call: TRBV29-1; d_call: NA; cdr3_aa: CSARQEGYTF; cdr3_nt: TGCAGCGCTCGACAGGAAGGCTACACCTTC